Below are 11 T cell receptor beta chains sequenced from a single sample in a study of blood T cell repertoires in COVID-19. Measured with immunoSEQ multiplex PCR; TCRdb has only the in-frame clones, and not every one. The data contain nearly 70,000 clones, roughly 87% of them singletons. Material for sequencing was peripheral blood. These receptors originate from a woman in her forties or fifties with COVID-19, enrolled during active disease.

The J gene is TRBJ2-7, the V gene TRBV28; 7 bases line up with TRBD1. V lost 7 bases, J lost 2 bases, and 5 bases stayed unmatched. The CDR3 consists of 13 residues. Germline V lookup: CDR1 MDHEN, CDR2 SYDVKM. The CDR3 nucleotides are TGTGCCAGCATAGGGACAGCAACCTACGAGCAGTACTTC. It translates to CASIGTATYEQYF. The variable domain in full, with the rest retrieved from reference TRBV28 and TRBJ2-7, is DVKVTQSSRYLVKRTGEKVFLECVQDMDHENMFWYRQDPGLGLRLIYFSYDVKMKEKGDIPEGYSVSREKKERFSLILESASTNQTSMYLCASIGTATYEQYFGPGTRLTVT.

This clone was detected a few times. DNA for the CDR3: TGCGCCAGCAGCCAAGGCCGGGACAGGGCTTTACGTGAAAAACTGTTTTTT. This codes for CASSQGRDRALREKLFF. The chain employs TRBV4-1 and TRBJ1-4; 9 bases align to TRBD1. Looked up from germline, CDR1 is MGHRA and CDR2 is YSYEKL. CDR3 length: 17 amino acids. V was pared by 1 base and J by 7 bases, with 10 bases of the junction left unmatched.

In its sample, this clone was seen a few times. The V and J genes are TRBV19 and TRBJ2-1; D might be TRBD1 (6 bases). The CDR3 has 13 amino acids. In germline, CDR1 is LNHDA, CDR2 SQIVND (reference sequence). The ends were cut back, 7 bases at V and 8 bases at J, with 15 bases in the middle. The CDR3 coding sequence is TGTGCCAGTAATTACAGGGAGTTTGATGAGCAGTTCTTC. It is translated as CASNYREFDEQFF.

This clone was seen a handful of times. V is TRBV19 and J is TRBJ1-5; D possibly corresponds to TRBD1 (5 bases). Between the trimmed V and J ends, which lost 7 bases and 3 bases, there was a span of 10 bases. Germline lookup yields CDR1 LNHDA and CDR2 SQIVND (reference sequence). The CDR3 runs 13 residues. Here the CDR3 DNA reads TGTGCCAGTATGCGGGACTTCAATCAGCCCCAGCATTTT. It encodes CASMRDFNQPQHF. Full variable domain (remainder filled in from reference TRBV19 and TRBJ1-5): DGGITQSPKYLFRKEGQNVTLSCEQNLNHDAMYWYRQDPGQGLRLIYYSQIVNDFQKGDIAEGYSVSREKKESFPLTVTSAQKNPTAFYLCASMRDFNQPQHFGDGTRLSIL.

V usage is TRBV30 and J usage is TRBJ1-4; D perhaps matches TRBD1 (5 bases). Per germline, CDR1 GTSNPN and CDR2 SVGIG (reference sequence). V lost 3 bases to trimming and J lost 7 bases, with 15 bases between them. CDR3 length: 14 residues. CDR3: CAWRGPWEAEKLFF. CDR3 bases: TGTGCCTGGAGGGGGCCGTGGGAGGCTGAAAAACTGTTTTTT.

This clone was seen only once. The rearrangement links TRBV11-2 to TRBJ2-3; 8 nucleotides match TRBD2. V trimming: 1 base; J trimming: 1 base; junction bases outside the gene matches: 4. The CDR3 sequence is 16 residues long. Germline lookup yields CDR1 SGHAT and CDR2 FQNNGV. As DNA, the CDR3 is TGTGCCAGCAGCTTAGCGGGAGGGCCCGGCACAGATACGCAGTATTTT. The encoded protein is CASSLAGGPGTDTQYF.

This clone was seen just once. This chain links TRBV19 with TRBJ2-1; unclear D gene. Germline assignment: CDR1 LNHDA and CDR2 SQIVND (reference sequence). V was pared by 10 bases and J by 0 bases, with 16 bases between. The CDR3 is 15 amino acids. The DNA for the CDR3 is TGTGCCACCTCCTTTAGCTGGAGCTCCTACAATGAGCAGTTCTTC. This encodes CATSFSWSSYNEQFF.

This chain connects TRBV7-6 to TRBJ2-3; no clear D. Looked up from germline, CDR1 is SGHVS and CDR2 is FNYEAQ. The CDR3 totals 15 residues. Between the trimmed V and J ends, which lost 2 bases and 3 bases, there was a span of 12 bases. CDR3 residues: CASSLIGGFTDTQYF. The DNA of the CDR3 is TGTGCCAGCAGCTTAATAGGCGGATTTACAGATACGCAGTATTTT. The entire variable domain, with the rest obtained from reference TRBV7-6 and TRBJ2-3, is as follows: GAGVSQSPRYKVTKRGQDVALRCDPISGHVSLYWYRQALGQGPEFLTYFNYEAQQDKSGLPNDRFSAERPEGSISTLTIQRTEQRDSAMYRCASSLIGGFTDTQYFGPGTRLTVL.

This CDR3 reads CASSFPTSRELFF. CDR3 DNA: TGTGCCAGCAGCTTTCCGACTAGTCGAGAGCTGTTTTTT. The J gene is TRBJ2-2, the V gene TRBV11-2; a possible D gene is TRBD2 (6 bases). Trimming took off 3 bases at V and 11 bases at J, with 13 bases between the two ends. The germline gives CDR1 SGHAT, CDR2 FQNNGV. This CDR3 is 13 amino acids long.

V usage is TRBV11-2 and J usage is TRBJ2-2, with TRBD2 matching 7 bases. Per the germline V gene, CDR1 is SGHAT and CDR2 is FQNNGV. V was clipped by 5 bases and J by 5 bases; unmatched bases: 8. The length of the CDR3 is 15 residues. The CDR3: CASSRLAASTGELFF. CDR3 sequence (DNA): TGTGCCAGCAGCAGACTAGCAGCCTCTACCGGGGAGCTGTTTTTT.

This clone has a single count. The V and J genes are TRBV6-5 and TRBJ1-2, with D possibly being TRBD1 (5 bases). The CDR3 is made up of 16 amino acids. The V end was cut by 0 bases, the J end by 4 bases, with 15 bases between. CDR1 and CDR2 (germline): MNHEY, SVGAGI. The CDR3 sequence is CASSYSPAGGSYGYTF. The CDR3 nucleotides are TGTGCCAGCAGTTACTCCCCGGCGGGGGGTTCCTATGGCTACACCTTC.